This T cell receptor (beta chain) was captured in a study of blood T cells in healthy people across ages. Findings of the study overall: A strong correlation was seen between TCR beta diversity and naive T cell percentage. The donors' CMV status was not determined, possibly confounding changes in expanded clonotypes.

This clonotype was detected only a few times. Antigen specificity is unknown. Germline CDR1 and CDR2: MNHEY and SVGAGI. The CDR3 contains 14 residues. V lost 9 bases and J lost 5, with 17 bases in between. For the second PCR, which ran for roughly 7 to 11 cycles, a sample-barcoded 5' primer and a J-beta primer mix were used. MiXCR was run by TCRdb on the 5' RACE reads, yielding one entry per CDR3 protein. The sample lists some 370,000 distinct CDR3 sequences; roughly half were seen once. V usage is TRBV6-5 and J usage is TRBJ2-4, with D possibly being TRBD2 (6 bases). The source material was blood. This receptor was taken from a man between 60 and 75 years old in good health. CDR3 bases: TGTGCCAGTTCTTGGGGAGGAACCCAAAACATTCAGTACTTC. It translates to CASSWGGTQNIQYF.